The 17 T cell receptor beta chains below come from one sample, sequenced in a study of T cell responses to AZD1222 COVID-19 vaccine. Profiling relied on immunoSEQ multiplex PCR, and the TCRdb table lists in-frame clones only, not all of them. The sample lists 150,000 to 200,000 clones, approximately 94% occurring once. The material was peripheral blood, obtained 28 days after the second AZD1222 dose. These receptors all stem from an adult who received the AZD1222 COVID-19 vaccine.

The chain combines TRBV4-1 with TRBJ2-1; D unresolved. Trimming removed 3 bases from V and 13 bases from J, with 16 bases in between. The CDR3 spans 13 residues. Germline V gives CDR1 MGHRA, CDR2 YSYEKL. CDR3 in DNA: TGCGCCAGCAGCCAGACTTTTATGCCACTCCAGTTCTTC. Amino acid sequence: CASSQTFMPLQFF.

The chain links TRBV3-1 (or the pseudogene TRBV3-2) to TRBJ2-1, with 9 bases aligning to TRBD2. The CDR3 has 15 amino acids. From germline, CDR1 is LGHDT and CDR2 YNNKEL (reference sequence). V dropped 4 bases and J dropped 10; count of bases not matched to a gene: 11. The CDR3 DNA follows: TGTGCCAGCAGCCCCCACTTAGCGGGAGTAATCGAGCAGTTCTTC. This sequence encodes CASSPHLAGVIEQFF.

V and J are TRBV21-1 and TRBJ1-5. TRBV21-1 represents a pseudogene. This CDR3 comprises 17 residues. DNA of the CDR3: TGTGCCAGCAGCAAAGGGGGCCCGGGGATGACCAATCAGCCCCAGCATTTT. Protein sequence: CASSKGGPGMTNQPQHF.

The chain recombines TRBV6-1 with TRBJ2-1; D is unclear. The CDR3 runs 15 residues. Trimming removed 1 base from V and 0 bases from J, with 7 bases in between. The germline V gene encodes CDR1 MNHNS and CDR2 SASEGT. The CDR3 DNA is TGTGCCAGCAGTGAAGTGGGTCGCTCCTACAATGAGCAGTTCTTC. It translates to CASSEVGRSYNEQFF.

The genes are TRBV5-1 and TRBJ1-3; possibly TRBD1 for D (6 bases). V was pared by 7 bases and J by 4 bases, with 18 bases between. This CDR3 has 15 residues. CDR1 is SGHRS and CDR2 is YFSETQ in the germline V gene. The CDR3 protein is CASSTERGQGNTIYF. CDR3 bases: TGCGCCAGCTCGACCGAGCGGGGGCAAGGAAACACCATATATTTT.

The genes are TRBV15 and TRBJ1-5; maybe TRBD1 (5 bases). Trimming cost V 0 bases and J 2 bases, with 8 bases left between them. The CDR3 sequence is 15 residues long. Germline lookup yields CDR1 LNHNV and CDR2 YYDKDF (reference sequence). The CDR3 loop reads CATSREEGGNQPQHF. The CDR3 DNA follows: TGTGCCACCAGCAGAGAGGAAGGGGGCAATCAGCCCCAGCATTTT. Supplemented by reference TRBV15 and TRBJ1-5, the full variable domain reads DAMVIQNPRYQVTQFGKPVTLSCSQTLNHNVMYWYQQKSSQAPKLLFHYYDKDFNNEADTPDNFQSRRPNTSFCFLDIRSPGLGDTAMYLCATSREEGGNQPQHFGDGTRLSIL.

V gene TRBV6-5 combines with J gene TRBJ1-2; TRBD1 is a possible D gene (6 bases). The germline V gene encodes CDR1 MNHEY and CDR2 SVGAGI. Trimming cost V 10 bases and J 4 bases, with 16 bases left between them. The CDR3 has 13 amino acids. This CDR3 is CATSRTAIYGYTF. CDR3 DNA sequence: TGTGCCACGAGCCGGACAGCAATCTATGGCTACACCTTC.

The chain couples TRBV5-4 to TRBJ2-1; TRBD1 aligns across 12 bases. In germline, CDR1 is SGHNT, CDR2 YYREEE (reference sequence). V lost 1 base, J lost 3 bases, and 2 bases stayed unmatched. This CDR3 region has 16 residues. The CDR3 here is CASSLWDRGLYNEQFF. The CDR3 nucleotides are TGTGCCAGCAGCTTGTGGGACAGGGGGCTCTACAATGAGCAGTTCTTC.

The CDR3 loop is CASSQSVTGELFF. The CDR3 nucleotides read TGTGCCAGCAGCCAAAGTGTCACCGGGGAGCTGTTTTTT. V usage is TRBV14 and J usage is TRBJ2-2; no reliable D call. The CDR3 covers 13 residues. CDR1 and CDR2 (germline): SGHDN, FVKESK. With 2 bases removed from V and 4 bases from J, the gap between germline ends came to 5 bases.

V usage is TRBV5-1 and J usage is TRBJ2-7, with 8 bases that match TRBD2. The CDR3 loop spans 14 amino acids. The germline V gene has CDR1 SGHRS and CDR2 YFSETQ. V trimming: 7 bases; J trimming: 2 bases; junction bases outside the gene matches: 8. The CDR3 loop reads CASGTSGPPYEQYF. The CDR3 DNA follows: TGCGCCAGCGGAACTAGCGGACCTCCCTACGAGCAGTACTTC.

The V call is TRBV30, the J call TRBJ2-3; either TRBD1 or TRBD2 may fit D (7 bases each). V was clipped by 3 bases and J by 2 bases, with 18 bases between them. The CDR3 is 16 residues long. Germline values: CDR1 GTSNPN, CDR2 SVGIG (reference sequence). For the CDR3, the DNA is TGTGCCTGGAGCCCAGGGGGTAGCGGGTACACAGATACGCAGTATTTT. This encodes CAWSPGGSGYTDTQYF.

The V call is TRBV11-2, the J call TRBJ1-1, with D unresolved. Trimming took 3 bases from V and 0 from J, leaving 11 bases between them. The V gene's germline CDR1 is SGHAT and CDR2 FQNNGV. The CDR3 contains 15 residues. The CDR3 spells CASSFNGELNTEAFF. Written as DNA, the CDR3 is TGTGCCAGCAGCTTTAACGGGGAGTTGAACACTGAAGCTTTCTTT.

The V call is TRBV12-3 or TRBV12-4, the J call TRBJ1-5; D is perhaps TRBD1 (5 bases). This CDR3 spans 13 amino acids. Trimming took 5 bases from V and 7 from J, leaving 12 bases between them. CDR3 in amino acids: CASSGGTWQPQHF. The CDR3 coding sequence is TGTGCCAGCAGTGGGGGGACTTGGCAGCCCCAGCATTTT.

V gene TRBV18 combines with J gene TRBJ2-7; 12 bases map to TRBD2. CDR3 length: 15 residues. V was pared by 5 bases and J by 3 bases, with 5 bases of the junction left unmatched. Germline V gene lookup returns CDR1 KGHSH and CDR2 LQKENI. CDR3 sequence reads: CASSIRTSGIYEQYF. The CDR3 DNA reads as TGTGCCAGCTCAATCCGGACTAGCGGGATCTACGAGCAGTACTTC.

V usage is TRBV11-2 and J usage is TRBJ2-3; no reliable D call. Germline V CDR1 and CDR2: SGHAT, FQNNGV. V was trimmed by 2 bases and J by 4 bases, leaving 7 bases between them. This CDR3 has 13 amino acids. CDR3 DNA sequence: TGTGCCAGCAGCTTATCCGTCGCAGATACGCAGTATTTT. It encodes CASSLSVADTQYF.

This sequence joins TRBV28 and TRBJ2-5, with D possibly matching TRBD2 (6 bases). The V gene's germline CDR1 is MDHEN and CDR2 SYDVKM. V was clipped by 8 bases and J by 2 bases, with 15 bases between them. This CDR3 region has 14 residues. CDR3 in amino acids: CASLRGGNQETQYF. Here the CDR3 DNA reads TGTGCCAGCCTAAGAGGCGGGAATCAAGAGACCCAGTACTTC.

This chain connects TRBV28 to TRBJ1-1; D gene unclear. The CDR3 is 12 residues long. Trimming stripped 6 bases from V and 7 bases from J, with 12 bases between. Germline CDR1 is MDHEN and CDR2 is SYDVKM. The CDR3 reads CASRSRTVEAFF. The CDR3 region has the DNA TGTGCCAGCAGGTCAAGGACGGTTGAAGCTTTCTTT.